Each of the 3 T cell receptor beta chains below was sequenced from the same sample in a study of OX40 agonist ivuxolimab in advanced cancers. The method was immunoSEQ multiplex PCR; TCRdb's version includes in-frame clones alone and lacks a portion of them. Found here are about 100,000 clones, approximately 80% of them singletons; the top ten hold approximately 5%. The source material was CD4+ or CD8+ T cells sorted from blood, sampled in a trial of the OX40 agonist ivuxolimab. These receptors were obtained from an adult with an advanced solid tumor such as melanoma, head and neck, liver or kidney cancer.

The chain recombines TRBV5-1 with TRBJ1-2; D gene uncertain. CDR1 SGHRS and CDR2 YFSETQ come from the germline V gene. V lost 0 bases and J lost 8, with 11 bases in between. The CDR3 is 13 amino acids. The CDR3 reads CASSLAGEYGYTF. The CDR3 nucleotides read TGCGCCAGCAGCTTGGCCGGGGAATACGGCTACACCTTC.

The chain couples TRBV7-3 to TRBJ1-1, with D unclear. The CDR3 runs to 15 residues. Germline V gene data show CDR1 as SGHTA and CDR2 as FQGTGA. Trimming left V 3 bases short and J 0 bases short, with 11 bases between. The CDR3 region has the DNA TGTGCCAGCAGCTTCCACGGAGGATTGAACACTGAAGCTTTCTTT. Its protein product is CASSFHGGLNTEAFF.

This clone has just a few counts. The V call is TRBV10-1, the J call TRBJ2-2; TRBD2 is a possible D gene (5 bases). In germline, CDR1 is WNHNN, CDR2 SYGVQD (reference sequence). The V and J ends lost 6 bases and 2 bases respectively, with 10 bases between them. The CDR3 totals 14 residues. The CDR3 DNA is TGCGCCAGCAGGTCGGGATCAAACACCGGGGAGCTGTTTTTT. As protein: CASRSGSNTGELFF.